The rows below give T cell receptor beta chains drawn from one sample of a study of immune characterization of retroperitoneal liposarcoma. Using its own MiXCR run on the PCR reads, TCRdb lists one record per CDR3 protein. The repertoire holds 8,200 or so distinct CDR3 sequences, with about two fifths as singletons. The sequenced material came from tumor tissue. Source of these receptors: a male donor with retroperitoneal liposarcoma. Each CDR3 is given with its conserved first and last residue. Fields, in order: D gene, clone size, V gene, J gene, CDR3 protein, CDR3 DNA. D genes are given only for firm matches. A row's size may be missing; if present it is once, few, many or a size class.

>TRBD2|-|TRBV11-3|TRBJ2-3
CASSLVDVAGGRSADTQYF
TGTGCCAGCAGCTTAGTAGACGTGGCGGGAGGTCGGAGTGCAGATACGCAGTATTTT
>-|-|TRBV7-2|TRBJ1-2
CGYRVGYGYTF
TGTGGGTACAGGGTGGGCTATGGCTACACCTTC
>-|-|TRBV10-1|TRBJ2-1
CASSEYRATPYNEQFF
TGCGCCAGCAGTGAGTATCGGGCAACCCCCTACAATGAGCAGTTCTTC
>-|medium-sized|TRBV6-1|TRBJ2-7
CASSTGHTLYEQYF
TGTGCCAGCAGTACCGGACATACCCTCTACGAGCAGTACTTC
>-|-|TRBV12-3/TRBV12-4|TRBJ2-1
CASSTLGRGTIEQFF
TGTGCCAGCAGTACCCTCGGTCGGGGGACCATCGAGCAGTTCTTC
>TRBD1|few|TRBV6-1|TRBJ2-6
CASSAGTGGSGANVLTF
TGTGCCAGCAGTGCCGGGACAGGGGGTTCTGGGGCCAACGTCCTGACTTTC
>-|medium-sized|TRBV6-1|TRBJ2-1
CASSWGIRETQFF
TGTGCCAGCAGCTGGGGTATCCGAGAGACCCAGTTCTTC
>-|medium-sized|TRBV7-6|TRBJ2-5
CASSSMGREQYF
TGTGCCAGCAGCTCCATGGGTCGGGAGCAGTACTTC
>-|medium-sized|TRBV7-2|TRBJ2-1
CASSLGIYEQFF
TGTGCCAGCAGCTTGGGGATCTACGAGCAGTTCTTC
>TRBD2|-|TRBV4-1|TRBJ2-1
CASSQDQSSGGATEQFF
TGCGCCAGCAGCCAAGATCAATCGAGCGGGGGGGCCACTGAGCAGTTCTTC
>-|-|TRBV12-5|TRBJ2-5
CASAPEYRVGDF
TGTGCTAGTGCCCCAGAGTACAGAGTAGGGGACTTC
>-|-|TRBV6-1|TRBJ2-1
CASSETVFSYEQFF
TGTGCCAGCAGTGAGACAGTTTTTTCCTACGAGCAGTTCTTC
>-|few|TRBV7-8|TRBJ2-7
CASSSPEGFPEQYF
TGTGCCAGCAGCTCCCCGGAAGGGTTTCCCGAGCAGTACTTC
>-|once|TRBV6-5|TRBJ2-1
CASFPINGGANNEQFF
TGTGCCAGCTTCCCTATCAACGGCGGAGCTAACAATGAGCAGTTCTTC
>-|few|TRBV6-4|TRBJ2-1
CASAAAGYNEQFF
TGTGCCAGCGCGGCAGCAGGTTACAATGAGCAGTTCTTC
>-|-|TRBV12-3/TRBV12-4|TRBJ1-2
CASSFEQLYGYTF
TGTGCCAGCAGTTTTGAGCAGCTCTATGGCTACACCTTC
>TRBD2|-|TRBV6-1|TRBJ2-3
CASSSSGGTLSTDTQYF
TGTGCCAGCAGTTCTAGCGGGGGCACCCTCAGCACAGATACGCAGTATTTT
>TRBD2|medium-sized|TRBV7-2|TRBJ2-5
CASSLDSGGYNEQYF
TGTGCCAGCAGCTTAGACAGCGGGGGGTACAATGAGCAGTACTTC
>-|large|TRBV6-1|TRBJ2-7
CASKLLGQRDYEQYF
TGTGCCAGCAAACTCCTTGGACAGAGAGACTACGAGCAGTACTTC
>TRBD1|once|TRBV12-3/TRBV12-4|TRBJ2-7
CARSLRDSSPEQYF
TGTGCCAGAAGTTTAAGGGACAGTAGCCCCGAGCAGTACTTC
>-|once|TRBV27|TRBJ1-3
CASDNSGNTIYF
TGTGCCAGCGACAACTCTGGAAACACCATATATTTT
>TRBD2|-|TRBV11-3|TRBJ2-1
CASSLLSGGAKVSEQFF
TGTGCCAGCAGCTTACTTAGCGGGGGGGCCAAAGTTAGTGAGCAGTTCTTC
>TRBD2|few|TRBV11-3|TRBJ2-5
CASSLVVREGRETQYF
TGTGCCAGCAGCTTAGTTGTGCGGGAGGGCCGAGAGACCCAGTACTTC
>-|few|TRBV25-1|TRBJ2-5
CASSEYMKGGQYF
TGTGCCAGCAGTGAATATATGAAGGGGGGGCAGTACTTC
>TRBD1|few|TRBV6-6|TRBJ2-1
CASSYSINDRVVRGTQFF
TGTGCCAGCAGTTACTCAATTAACGACAGGGTCGTCCGAGGGACCCAGTTCTTC
>-|few|TRBV11-3|TRBJ2-3
CASSNKVMNAQYF
TGTGCCAGCAGCAACAAGGTTATGAACGCGCAGTATTTT
>TRBD1|few|TRBV6-1|TRBJ1-2
CASSLPGQGTYGYTF
TGTGCCAGCAGCCTCCCGGGACAGGGAACATATGGCTACACCTTC
>TRBD1|-|TRBV6-1|TRBJ2-1
CASSEDEGQGSYEQFF
TGTGCCAGCAGTGAAGATGAAGGACAGGGGTCCTACGAGCAGTTCTTC
>-|once|TRBV6-6|TRBJ2-1
CASSYRTGLSEQFF
TGTGCCAGCAGTTACCGGACGGGGCTCTCTGAGCAGTTCTTC
>-|few|TRBV6-1|TRBJ2-1
CASSEVGTSYEQFF
TGTGCCAGCAGTGAAGTGGGGACGTCCTACGAGCAGTTCTTC
>-|once|TRBV11-2|TRBJ1-1
CASSRKQGAEAFF
TGTGCCAGCAGCAGAAAACAGGGTGCTGAAGCTTTCTTT
>-|-|TRBV6-1|TRBJ2-1
CASGPSSNYNEQFF
TGTGCCAGCGGCCCCTCTAGCAACTACAATGAGCAGTTCTTC
>-|large|TRBV6-1|TRBJ2-1
CASSPSSTYNEQFF
TGTGCCAGCAGTCCCTCGTCAACCTACAATGAGCAGTTCTTC
>TRBD2|-|TRBV7-3|TRBJ2-5
CASSSTSAGGGRYEQYF
TGTGCCAGCAGCTCGACGTCAGCGGGAGGGGGACGTTATGAGCAGTACTTC
>TRBD1|-|TRBV10-2|TRBJ2-6
CASSPAQGAGANVLTF
TGCGCCAGCAGCCCCGCGCAGGGGGCTGGGGCCAACGTCCTGACTTTC
>-|-|TRBV10-1|TRBJ2-3
CASSESTGSDTQYF
TGCGCCAGCAGTGAGTCTACAGGTTCAGATACGCAGTATTTT
>-|few|TRBV6-1|TRBJ2-7
CASSPTGTESYEQYF
TGTGCCAGCAGTCCTACCGGGACCGAATCCTACGAGCAGTACTTC
>-|-|TRBV27|TRBJ1-2
CASSLDPFNYGYTF
TGTGCCAGCAGTTTAGACCCCTTCAACTATGGCTACACCTTC
>-|medium-sized|TRBV27|TRBJ2-7
CASMVSRGGLNEQYF
TGTGCCAGCATGGTCTCCAGGGGTGGTCTCAATGAGCAGTACTTC
>-|few|TRBV12-3/TRBV12-4|TRBJ2-1
CASSLAPGAGGETQFF
TGTGCCAGCAGTTTAGCCCCCGGGGCCGGTGGAGAGACCCAGTTCTTC
>-|-|TRBV5-3|TRBJ2-1
CASSFQLVYNEQFF
TGTGCCAGCAGCTTCCAACTGGTATACAATGAGCAGTTCTTC
>-|medium-sized|TRBV7-2|TRBJ2-1
CASSWDFPYEQFF
TGTGCCAGCAGCTGGGACTTTCCCTACGAGCAGTTCTTC
>TRBD1|once|TRBV18|TRBJ2-5
CASSPSTGQQVGQETQYF
TGTGCCAGCTCACCATCCACGGGACAGCAAGTTGGACAAGAGACCCAGTACTTC
>-|few|TRBV6-1|TRBJ2-1
CASTLYSGRGEQFF
TGTGCCAGCACCTTGTATTCAGGGAGAGGAGAGCAGTTCTTC
>TRBD2|medium-sized|TRBV7-2|TRBJ2-1
CASSFRSGDYNEQFF
TGTGCCAGCAGCTTTCGGAGCGGGGATTACAATGAGCAGTTCTTC
>TRBD2|-|TRBV27|TRBJ2-1
CASSPNTLAGGLDEQFF
TGTGCCAGCAGCCCAAATACGCTAGCGGGAGGGCTCGACGAGCAGTTCTTC
>-|-|TRBV10-1|TRBJ2-5
CAPWMTNRRETQYF
TGCGCCCCCTGGATGACAAACAGAAGAGAGACCCAGTACTTC
>-|few|TRBV6-1|TRBJ2-1
CASSALQGLRETQFF
TGTGCCAGCAGTGCCCTACAGGGTTTGAGAGAGACCCAGTTCTTC
>-|-|TRBV11-3|TRBJ2-1
CASSLSGGEQFF
TGTGCCAGCAGCCTGTCGGGTGGTGAGCAGTTCTTC
>-|-|TRBV7-2|TRBJ2-1
CASSLVGSSYNEQFF
TGTGCCAGCAGCTTAGTGGGGAGCTCCTACAATGAGCAGTTCTTC
>-|medium-sized|TRBV6-1|TRBJ2-7
CASTQAPLMIEQYF
TGTGCCAGCACACAGGCCCCTCTAATGATCGAGCAGTACTTC
>-|-|TRBV27|TRBJ2-7
CASSLGWGRVNEQYF
TGTGCCAGCAGTTTGGGGTGGGGCAGGGTAAACGAGCAGTACTTC
>-|medium-sized|TRBV7-6|TRBJ2-1
CASSLEAVGYNEQFF
TGTGCCAGCAGCTTAGAGGCCGTCGGATACAATGAGCAGTTCTTC
>-|-|TRBV6-1|TRBJ2-3
CASSESTDTQYF
TGTGCCAGCAGTGAATCCACAGATACGCAGTATTTT